Detailed here is one T cell receptor beta chain. Its antigen is as yet unknown. Processed graft tissue released its intraepithelial and lamina propria lymphocytes. Profiling relied on immunoSEQ multiplex PCR, and the TCRdb table lists in-frame clones only, not all of them. The table records 40,000 or so clones, about nine tenths of them present only once. Trimming pared 6 bases from V and 0 bases from J, leaving 11 bases between. The CDR3 is 14 residues long. CDR1 is MNHEY, CDR2 SVGAGI, per germline. These data are taken from a study of graft-versus-host responses after intestinal transplantation. Study-wide context: Multivisceral, liver-intestinal, or isolated intestinal transplants were given to recipients. Every recipient underwent anti-thymocyte globulin induction, then tacrolimus and steroids for around three years. Findings and limits, study-wide: Present in recipient marrow, GvH clones included some that appeared first in ileum or blood. GvH clone levels peaked in circulation, and this peak was associated with early post-transplant HvG declines.

This chain uses TRBV6-5 with TRBJ1-1; D unclear. This TCR came from a human patient who received an intestinal transplant, so some T cells may come from the graft donor. This specimen consisted of ileum tissue, obtained about 28 weeks after intestinal transplant. CDR3 in amino acids: CASSPVGMNTEAFF. CDR3 nucleotide sequence: TGTGCCAGCAGCCCCGTGGGGATGAACACTGAAGCTTTCTTT.